Following are 26 T cell receptor beta chains from one sample sequenced in a study of blood T cell repertoires in COVID-19. Sequencing used immunoSEQ multiplex PCR; TCRdb keeps in-frame clones, though not all of them. There are approximately 92,000 clones in the sample; 70% to 85% occur only once, and about 26% lies in the top ten. Sequenced sample: peripheral blood. All receptors derive from an older woman in a cohort sampled during active or convalescent COVID-19.

The V gene is TRBV28, the J gene TRBJ1-5; D unresolved. The germline V gene has CDR1 MDHEN and CDR2 SYDVKM. This CDR3 spans 17 amino acids. Trimming removed 7 bases from V and 4 bases from J, with 23 bases in between. CDR3 region: CASKNFGPGLANQPQHF. In DNA, the CDR3 is TGTGCCAGCAAGAACTTTGGGCCCGGACTGGCAAATCAGCCCCAGCATTTT.

The J gene is TRBJ1-5, the V gene TRBV6-2 or TRBV6-3; TRBD1 agrees at 8 bases. Trimming removed 6 bases from V and 3 bases from J; junction bases left unmatched: 10. Germline CDR1 MNHEY, CDR2 SVGEGT. The CDR3 loop spans 16 amino acids. For the CDR3, the DNA is TGTGCCAGCAGCCCCATCGGACAGGGCCCCAATCAGCCCCAGCATTTT. It yields the protein CASSPIGQGPNQPQHF.

The rearrangement uses TRBV7-8 and TRBJ2-1, with TRBD2 identical over 9 bases. The CDR3 sequence is 15 residues long. The junction had 4 bases not matched to a gene; V was cut back by 0 bases and J by 7 bases. CDR1 SGHVS and CDR2 FQNEAQ come from the germline V gene. The CDR3 loop reads CASSLAGLAPNEQFF. CDR3 nucleotide sequence: TGTGCCAGCAGCTTAGCCGGACTAGCGCCGAATGAGCAGTTCTTC.

The chain carries TRBV18 and TRBJ2-7, with 9 bases fitting TRBD1. With V trimmed by 3 bases and J by 2 bases, 5 bases remained unmatched. The CDR3 spans 15 residues. CDR1 KGHSH and CDR2 LQKENI come from the germline V gene. CDR3 DNA: TGTGCCAGCTCACCCGCGACAGGGGGGGCCTACGAGCAGTACTTC. As protein: CASSPATGGAYEQYF.

V gene TRBV15 combines with J gene TRBJ1-6; D remains unclear. V lost 5 bases and J lost 8, with 13 bases in between. Per germline, CDR1 LNHNV and CDR2 YYDKDF (reference sequence). CDR3 size: 14 residues. Here the CDR3 reads CATSLRANDSPLHF. As DNA, the CDR3 is TGTGCCACCAGCCTGAGGGCCAATGATTCACCCCTCCACTTT.

This clone appeared a few times. The chain recombines TRBV19 with TRBJ1-1; 7 nucleotides agree with TRBD1. V gave up 2 bases and J gave up 1 base; unmatched junction bases: 4. The CDR3 consists of 15 residues. Germline assignment: CDR1 LNHDA and CDR2 SQIVND (reference sequence). This CDR3 is CASSIPGQANTEAFF. In DNA, the CDR3 is TGTGCCAGTAGTATACCCGGACAGGCGAACACTGAAGCTTTCTTT.

The chain employs TRBV5-1 and TRBJ1-1; no clear D gene. The CDR3 is made up of 14 amino acids. Trimming left V 3 bases short and J 5 bases short, with 14 bases between. Germline CDR1 is SGHRS and CDR2 is YFSETQ. CDR3 residues: CASSSDPPGTEAFF. CDR3 nucleotides: TGCGCCAGCAGCTCCGATCCCCCGGGAACTGAAGCTTTCTTT.

This clone was observed a handful of times. This chain joins TRBV20-1 and TRBJ1-5; 8 bases map to TRBD1. The CDR3 spans 14 residues. The germline V gene encodes CDR1 DFQATT and CDR2 SNEGSKA (reference sequence). V was clipped by 3 bases and J by 2 bases; unmatched bases: 3. The CDR3 DNA is TGCAGTGCTAGTGCGGACAGGGGCAATCAGCCCCAGCATTTT. This translates into CSASADRGNQPQHF.

The V gene is TRBV28, the J gene TRBJ1-4; no clear D gene. Germline CDR1 is MDHEN and CDR2 is SYDVKM. CDR3 length: 15 amino acids. Trimming took off 6 bases at V and 4 bases at J, with 15 bases between the two ends. CDR3: CASSPWAEHNEKLFF. In DNA, the CDR3 is TGTGCCAGCAGCCCGTGGGCAGAGCATAATGAAAAACTGTTTTTT.

The chain employs TRBV5-5 and TRBJ2-7, with 8 nucleotides matching TRBD1. This CDR3 has 16 amino acids. V lost 0 bases and J lost 0; bases outside the gene matches: 5. Germline V CDR1 and CDR2: SGHKS, YYEKEE (reference sequence). This CDR3 reads CASSLEDRENSYEQYF. The DNA of the CDR3 is TGTGCCAGCAGCTTGGAGGACAGGGAAAACTCCTACGAGCAGTACTTC. The full variable domain, with the rest looked up from reference TRBV5-5 and TRBJ2-7, is DAGVTQSPTHLIKTRGQQVTLRCSPISGHKSVSWYQQVLGQGPQFIFQYYEKEERGRGNFPDRFSARQFPNYSSELNVNALLLGDSALYLCASSLEDRENSYEQYFGPGTRLTVT.

This clone has just a few counts. The chain joins TRBV7-8 to TRBJ2-7; 11 nucleotides align to TRBD1. The CDR3 extends over 15 amino acids. Germline loops: CDR1 SGHVS, CDR2 FQNEAQ. The V segment lost 1 base and the J segment 3 bases; nucleotides outside the gene matches: 2. Here the CDR3 DNA reads TGTGCCAGCAGCTTAGTGGGACAGGGGGTCTACGAGCAGTACTTC. Protein: CASSLVGQGVYEQYF. The variable domain in full, completed from reference TRBV7-8 and TRBJ2-7, reads GAGVSQSPRYKVAKRGQDVALRCDPISGHVSLFWYQQALGQGPEFLTYFQNEAQLDKSGLPSDRFFAERPEGSVSTLKIQRTQQEDSAVYLCASSLVGQGVYEQYFGPGTRLTVT.

The V and J genes are TRBV11-2 and TRBJ2-6, with D maybe TRBD2 (5 bases). CDR1 and CDR2 from the germline V gene are SGHAT and FQNNGV. Between the trimmed V and J ends, which lost 7 bases and 8 bases, there was a span of 24 bases. This CDR3 is built from 17 residues. This chain's CDR3 is CASTTSLVRVKSNVLTF. The CDR3 DNA is TGTGCCAGCACCACCTCTTTAGTGAGGGTCAAGTCCAACGTCCTGACTTTC.

V gene TRBV9 combines with J gene TRBJ2-7; D perhaps matches TRBD2 (6 bases). The CDR3 length is 14 residues. The germline CDR1 and CDR2 sequences are SGDLS and YYNGEE. Trimming stripped 3 bases from V and 3 bases from J, with 13 bases between. CDR3 coding DNA: TGTGCCAGCAGCGAAACGGGAGATGGCTACGAGCAGTACTTC. Encoded protein: CASSETGDGYEQYF.

The rearrangement links TRBV14 to TRBJ2-7; D possibly corresponds to TRBD2 (6 bases). This CDR3 is 15 amino acids long. Per germline, CDR1 SGHDN and CDR2 FVKESK. V was shortened by 4 bases and J by 3 bases, with 16 bases between the two germline ends. The CDR3: CASSLGRGTVYEQYF. DNA for the CDR3: TGTGCCAGCAGCCTGGGACGGGGGACTGTCTACGAGCAGTACTTC.

The rearrangement joins TRBV19 to TRBJ2-5; 10 nucleotides line up with TRBD2. Per germline, CDR1 LNHDA and CDR2 SQIVND (reference sequence). V was clipped by 1 base and J by 4 bases; unmatched bases: 9. The CDR3 totals 17 residues. CDR3 bases: TGTGCCAGTAGTATAGGGAAGCGGGGGGGCGAACGAGAGACCCAGTACTTC. It specifies CASSIGKRGGERETQYF.

The J gene is TRBJ1-5, the V gene TRBV18; 7 bases match TRBD1. CDR3 size: 17 residues. Germline CDR1 reads KGHSH; CDR2 reads LQKENI. V lost 5 bases, J lost 3 bases, and 13 bases stayed unmatched. The CDR3: CASSSTVGGGFNQPQHF. The CDR3 nucleotides read TGTGCCAGCTCATCGACCGTAGGAGGGGGCTTCAATCAGCCCCAGCATTTT. The complete variable domain, with remaining parts taken from reference TRBV18 and TRBJ1-5, reads NAGVMQNPRHLVRRRGQEARLRCSPMKGHSHVYWYRQLPEEGLKFMVYLQKENIIDESGMPKERFSAEFPKEGPSILRIQQVVRGDSAAYFCASSSTVGGGFNQPQHFGDGTRLSIL.

The CDR3 protein is CASRDSADTQYF. The CDR3 DNA reads as TGTGCCAGCAGGGACAGCGCAGATACGCAGTATTTT. The chain employs TRBV2 and TRBJ2-3; D is possibly TRBD1 (6 bases). With 6 bases removed from V and 4 bases from J, the gap between germline ends came to 8 bases. The CDR3 length is 12 residues. Germline values: CDR1 SNHLY, CDR2 FYNNEI.

The rearrangement joins TRBV27 to TRBJ1-1; 8 bases fit TRBD1. The CDR3 runs 17 residues. V trimming: 4 bases; J trimming: 12 bases; junction bases outside the gene matches: 22. Germline CDR1 reads MNHEY; CDR2 reads SMNVEV (reference sequence). This chain's CDR3 is CASSYQTGVRTGPGSFF. Here the CDR3 DNA reads TGTGCCAGCAGTTACCAAACGGGTGTCAGGACAGGGCCAGGATCTTTCTTT.

The rearrangement uses TRBV7-2 and TRBJ1-1; D uncertain. The germline V gene has CDR1 SGHTA and CDR2 FQGNSA. The germline V and J ends were trimmed by 2 bases and 0 bases, with 4 bases remaining between them. The CDR3 has 13 amino acids. CDR3 region: CASSLRMNTEAFF. CDR3 bases: TGTGCCAGCAGCTTACGTATGAACACTGAAGCTTTCTTT.

This chain links TRBV11-2 with TRBJ2-7, with D maybe TRBD1 (5 bases). Germline V lookup: CDR1 SGHAT, CDR2 FQNNGV. The CDR3 contains 13 residues. Trimming removed 5 bases at V and 4 bases at J, with 12 bases between. CDR3 coding DNA: TGTGCCAGCAGCCGTCATCAGGGTTACGAGCAGTACTTC. This codes for CASSRHQGYEQYF.

V is TRBV27 and J is TRBJ1-5, with no clear D. CDR1 and CDR2 (germline): MNHEY, SMNVEV (reference sequence). The CDR3 is made up of 12 amino acids. Trimming pared 4 bases from V and 4 bases from J, leaving 5 bases between. CDR3 bases: TGTGCCAGCAGTTCGGGGAATCAGCCCCAGCATTTT. As protein: CASSSGNQPQHF.

This chain joins TRBV6-5 and TRBJ1-2; 8 nucleotides match TRBD1. The CDR3 has 14 amino acids. From germline, CDR1 is MNHEY and CDR2 SVGAGI. V was pared by 5 bases and J by 4 bases, with 6 bases of the junction left unmatched. The CDR3 is CASSKDRVRYGYTF. In DNA form, the CDR3 reads TGTGCCAGCAGTAAGGACAGGGTACGCTATGGCTACACCTTC.

The chain has TRBV5-4 and TRBJ1-2; D remains unclear. The V gene's germline CDR1 is SGHNT and CDR2 YYREEE (reference sequence). V was pared by 0 bases and J by 4 bases, with 16 bases between. The CDR3 extends over 16 amino acids. CDR3 sequence (DNA): TGTGCCAGCAGCTTGGCTCAAGTAGGCAGGATCTATGGCTACACCTTC. Residues: CASSLAQVGRIYGYTF.

The chain has TRBV29-1 and TRBJ1-1, with TRBD1 matching over 12 bases. J gave up 0 bases and V 5 bases, and 7 bases lay outside the gene matches. Germline-derived CDR1 and CDR2 are SQVTM and ANQGSEA. The length of the CDR3 is 16 residues. Here the CDR3 reads CSVKGTGGALNTEAFF. The CDR3 bases are TGCAGCGTTAAAGGGACAGGGGGCGCCTTGAACACTGAAGCTTTCTTT.

This chain connects TRBV19 to TRBJ1-5; 7 bases fit TRBD1. This CDR3 region has 13 residues. Germline CDR1 reads LNHDA; CDR2 reads SQIVND (reference sequence). V trimming: 4 bases; J trimming: 9 bases; junction bases outside the gene matches: 6. CDR3 loop: CASSNQGGWPQHF. The CDR3 DNA reads TGTGCCAGTAGTAATCAGGGGGGATGGCCCCAGCATTTT.

This clone was seen only a few times. The genes are TRBV5-1 and TRBJ2-7; TRBD2 aligns across 8 bases. The junction had 1 base not matched to a gene; V was cut back by 2 bases and J by 0 bases. The V gene's germline CDR1 is SGHRS and CDR2 YFSETQ. There are 14 residues in the CDR3. In DNA form, the CDR3 reads TGCGCCAGCAGCTTTGCGGGGGGCTCCTACGAGCAGTACTTC. This translates into CASSFAGGSYEQYF.